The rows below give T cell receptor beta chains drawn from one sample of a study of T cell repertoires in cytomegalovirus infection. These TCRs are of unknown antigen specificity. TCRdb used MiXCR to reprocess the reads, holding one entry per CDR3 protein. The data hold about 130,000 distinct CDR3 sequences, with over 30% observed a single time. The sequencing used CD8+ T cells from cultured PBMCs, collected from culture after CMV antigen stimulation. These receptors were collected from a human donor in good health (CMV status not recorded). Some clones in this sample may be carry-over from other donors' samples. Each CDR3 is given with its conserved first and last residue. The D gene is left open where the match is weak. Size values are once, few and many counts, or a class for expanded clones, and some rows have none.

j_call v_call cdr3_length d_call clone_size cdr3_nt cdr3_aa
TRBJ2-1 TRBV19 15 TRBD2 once TGTGCCAGTAGTATTGGCGGGGGGATCTACAATGAGCAGTTCTTC CASSIGGGIYNEQFF
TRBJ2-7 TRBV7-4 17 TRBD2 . TGTGCCAGCAGCTTAGGGTCGCAGCGGGGCAGTCACTACGAGCAGTACTTC CASSLGSQRGSHYEQYF
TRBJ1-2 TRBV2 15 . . TGTGCCAGCAGTGTAGGAGCTGGGGAGGGCTATGGCTACACCTTC CASSVGAGEGYGYTF
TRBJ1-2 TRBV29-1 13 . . TGCAGCGTTGGGGTGGTGGATGAGTATGGCTACACCTTC CSVGVVDEYGYTF
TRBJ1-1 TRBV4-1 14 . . TGCGCCAGCAGCCAACAATTGGGGAACACTGAAGCTTTCTTT CASSQQLGNTEAFF
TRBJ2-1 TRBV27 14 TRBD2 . TGTGCCAGCAGTTTAAGCGGGGCGGGGAATGAGCAGTTCTTC CASSLSGAGNEQFF
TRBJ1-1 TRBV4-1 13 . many TGCGCCAGCAGCCAATCGGGGAGGACTGAAGCTTTCTTT CASSQSGRTEAFF
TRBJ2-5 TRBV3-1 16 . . TGTGCCAGCAGCCAATACCCCTGGGTAGGGGAAGAGACCCAGTACTTC CASSQYPWVGEETQYF
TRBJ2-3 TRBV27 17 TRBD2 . TGTGCCAGCAGTTTAAACGGGTTGCGGGGGGTGACAGATACGCAGTATTTT CASSLNGLRGVTDTQYF
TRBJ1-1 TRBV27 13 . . TGTGCCAGCAGTTTATCGGCGGTGGCTGAAGCTTTCTTT CASSLSAVAEAFF
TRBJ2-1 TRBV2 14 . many TGTGCCAGCAGTGTGGACTTTGGCTACAATGAGCAGTTCTTC CASSVDFGYNEQFF
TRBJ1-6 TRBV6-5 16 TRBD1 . TGTGCCAGCAGTTACTCGGAATACAGGGGAAACTTGGCCCTCCACTTT CASSYSEYRGNLALHF
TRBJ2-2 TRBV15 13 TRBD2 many TGTGCCACCGCCAGGGAGGGCACCGGGGAGCTGTTTTTT CATAREGTGELFF
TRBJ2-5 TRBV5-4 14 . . TGTGCCAGCAGCTTGCCTGCAGACCAAGAGACCCAGTACTTC CASSLPADQETQYF
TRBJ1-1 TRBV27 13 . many TGTGCCAGCAGTTTGGGGCAAACCACTGAAGCTTTCTTT CASSLGQTTEAFF
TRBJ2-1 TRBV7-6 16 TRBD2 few TGTGCCAGCAGCGTATCTAGCGGGGGCTCCTACAATGAGCAGTTCTTC CASSVSSGGSYNEQFF
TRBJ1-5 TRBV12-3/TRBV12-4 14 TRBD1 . TGTGCCAGCAGCGGGGGACAGCCCAATCAGCCCCAGCATTTT CASSGGQPNQPQHF
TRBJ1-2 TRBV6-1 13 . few TGTGCCAGCAGTGAACCGGGCCTCTATGGCTACACCTTC CASSEPGLYGYTF
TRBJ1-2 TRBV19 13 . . TGTGCCAGTACCCCCACCGGGGTGCAGGGCTACACCTTC CASTPTGVQGYTF
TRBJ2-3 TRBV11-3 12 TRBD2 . TGTGCCAGCAGCATTAGCGGGGGGACGCAGTATTTT CASSISGGTQYF
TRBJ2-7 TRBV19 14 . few TGTGCCAGTAGTATCCAGGGGACTGTTGGGGAGCAGTACTTC CASSIQGTVGEQYF
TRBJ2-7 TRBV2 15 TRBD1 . TGTGCCAGCAGTGACTCGACAGGGGCCTCCGACGAGCAGTACTTC CASSDSTGASDEQYF
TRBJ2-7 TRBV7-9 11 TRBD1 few TGTGCCAGCAGGGGACAGGTCGACGAGTACTTC CASRGQVDEYF
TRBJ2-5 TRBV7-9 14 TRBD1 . TGTGCCAGCAGCTGGACAGGGGCCCAAGAGACCCAGTACTTC CASSWTGAQETQYF
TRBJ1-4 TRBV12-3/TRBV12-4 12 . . TGTGCCAGCAGCCCGAACAGAATCCAACTGTTTTTT CASSPNRIQLFF